This entry features one T cell receptor beta chain sequence. Its matching antigen is unknown. The data are from a study of regulatory and conventional T cells in RAG deficiency. The assay was immunoSEQ multiplex PCR, and TCRdb's table has in-frame clones only and misses some. Seen here are approximately 12,000 clones, approximately 93% observed once, and the top ten hold about 1.1%. Study-level findings and limits: Compared with controls, unique Treg TCR beta sequences dropped approximately 100-fold in Omenn syndrome and CID/AS. Patient subsets had shorter CDR3s; Omenn Treg-Tconv overlap exceeded 85%.

Conventional CD4+ T cells were sorted from blood as CD25-low CD127-high cells. CDR1 is LNHNV and CDR2 is YYDKDF in the germline V gene (reference sequence). V was trimmed by 2 bases and J by 8 bases, leaving 15 bases between them. The length of the CDR3 is 15 residues. This same sample was also part of a study on regulatory T cells. That report notes: The primer mix had 52 TRBV and 13 TRBJ primers. Regulatory T cells showed the strongest V-J pair restriction and V/J gene skewing among patient repertoires.

Sequenced input: CD4+ effector T cells sorted from blood. This TCR was recovered from a human donor in good health. The rearrangement joins TRBV15 to TRBJ1-4; D perhaps matches TRBD1 (5 bases). CDR3 sequence reads: CATSRQWEGLEKLFF. CDR3 coding DNA: TGTGCCACCAGCAGACAGTGGGAGGGGCTCGAAAAACTGTTTTTT.